One TCR beta chain is described in this entry. Its target is unknown. It was 8 to 10 ml of fresh peripheral blood that supplied the PBMCs. CDR3 size: 13 residues. The V segment lost 5 bases and the J segment 7 bases; nucleotides outside the gene matches: 8. Germline V gives CDR1 SQVTM, CDR2 ANQGSEA. This sample was included in a study of T cells in Graves' hyperthyroidism and ophthalmopathy. Study as a whole: Before treatment of any kind, peripheral blood was taken at initial diagnosis. The study's findings and limits: Researchers found most expanded thyroid clonotypes above 0.001 in blood as well. With a median lead of roughly 6.8 months before onset, the model predicted ophthalmopathy.

Using RNA transcripts as the source, TCR beta CDR3 regions were amplified. A first-round RT-PCR of the TCR CDR3 used the HTBI primer set. TCRdb itself ran the multiplex PCR reads through MiXCR, one entry per CDR3 protein. The table records roughly 550,000 distinct CDR3 sequences, around 15% of them present only once. This chain links TRBV29-1 with TRBJ2-1; 7 bases align to TRBD1. The TCR comes from a woman in her twenties or thirties with Graves' ophthalmopathy. The sequenced sample was blood. The CDR3 sequence is CSVQGTDSNEQFF. The CDR3 DNA reads TGCAGCGTTCAGGGGACAGATTCGAATGAGCAGTTCTTC.